These 31 T cell receptor beta chains were sequenced from one sample in a study of identical twins. TCRdb processed the 5' RACE reads anew with MiXCR; each CDR3 protein has one entry. The profile shows 300,000 to 400,000 distinct CDR3 sequences, approximately 10% of them singletons. Sequencing was performed on naive T cells sorted from blood. The receptors originated from a woman in her 50s in good health.

This chain joins TRBV5-1 and TRBJ2-1, with 12 nucleotides matching TRBD2. The CDR3 has 16 residues. Germline CDR1 reads SGHRS; CDR2 reads YFSETQ. Losses at the gene ends were 2 bases for V and 3 bases for J; bases not matched to a gene: 3. CDR3 in amino acids: CASSFLAGGRYNEQFF. The CDR3 DNA is TGCGCCAGCAGCTTCCTAGCGGGAGGGCGCTACAATGAGCAGTTCTTC. Variable domain in full (rest from reference TRBV5-1 and TRBJ2-1): KAGVTQTPRYLIKTRGQQVTLSCSPISGHRSVSWYQQTPGQGLQFLFEYFSETQRNKGNFPGRFSGRQFSNSRSEMNVSTLELGDSALYLCASSFLAGGRYNEQFFGPGTRLTVL.

J is TRBJ2-5 and V is TRBV10-2, with a weak D call TRBD1 (5 bases). The germline V gene has CDR1 WSHSY and CDR2 SAAADI. V was shortened by 6 bases and J by 5 bases, with 16 bases between the two germline ends. The CDR3 runs to 14 residues. In nucleotides, the CDR3 is TGCGCCAGCAGAAAGATCAGGGAAGGGGAGACCCAGTACTTC. Protein sequence: CASRKIREGETQYF.

Ten or more counts support this clonotype. The rearrangement uses TRBV29-1 and TRBJ2-1, with TRBD2 matching 10 bases. Germline V gives CDR1 SQVTM, CDR2 ANQGSEA. Trimming cost V 5 bases and J 2 bases; bases outside gene matches: 6. The CDR3 has 15 residues. CDR3 residues: CSVTLAGLTYNEQFF. CDR3 nucleotides: TGCAGCGTTACACTAGCGGGACTAACCTACAATGAGCAGTTCTTC.

The V and J genes are TRBV7-9 and TRBJ2-2; TRBD2 agrees at 10 bases. The CDR3 is made up of 16 amino acids. The J segment lost 2 bases and the V segment lost 5 bases, leaving 5 bases of the junction unmatched. CDR1 and CDR2 (germline): SEHNR, FQNEAQ (reference sequence). CDR3 DNA sequence: TGTGCCAGCAGCATAAGGACTAGCGGAAACACCGGGGAGCTGTTTTTT. Protein product: CASSIRTSGNTGELFF.

This clonotype was seen a few times. The V gene is TRBV11-3, the J gene TRBJ2-1; no reliable D call. The germline V gene encodes CDR1 SGHNT and CDR2 YENEEA. The ends were cut back, 5 bases at V and 7 bases at J, with 12 bases in the middle. The CDR3 sequence is 13 residues long. For the CDR3, the DNA is TGTGCCAGCAGCCCAGAGATTCGGAATGAGCAGTTCTTC. It yields the protein CASSPEIRNEQFF.

The chain couples TRBV5-6 to TRBJ2-3, with unresolved D. Trimming took 4 bases from V and 2 from J, leaving 8 bases between them. CDR3 length: 13 residues. The germline V gene has CDR1 SGHDT and CDR2 YYEEEE. For the CDR3, the DNA is TGTGCCAGCAGCCGTACAGTCACAGATACGCAGTATTTT. Protein: CASSRTVTDTQYF. Full variable domain (remainder filled in from reference TRBV5-6 and TRBJ2-3): DAGVTQSPTHLIKTRGQQVTLRCSPKSGHDTVSWYQQALGQGPQFIFQYYEEEERQRGNFPDRFSGHQFPNYSSELNVNALLLGDSALYLCASSRTVTDTQYFGPGTRLTVL.

This clonotype was seen more than once but under ten times. The rearrangement links TRBV5-1 to TRBJ2-2; D might be TRBD1 (5 bases). From germline, CDR1 is SGHRS and CDR2 YFSETQ. V gave up 6 bases and J gave up 10 bases, with 22 bases separating them. The CDR3 contains 15 residues. The CDR3 bases are TGCGCCAGCACCAAATCGACAGTTGGGGCCCAGGAGCTGTTTTTT. Its translation is CASTKSTVGAQELFF.

This clonotype showed up many times. The J gene is TRBJ1-5, the V gene TRBV7-9, with D possibly being TRBD1 (6 bases). CDR3 length equals 14 residues. Per the germline V gene, CDR1 is SEHNR and CDR2 is FQNEAQ (reference sequence). The V end was cut by 4 bases, the J end by 3 bases, with 10 bases between. The CDR3 DNA reads TGTGCCAGCAGCTCGGACAGCCTCAATCAGCCCCAGCATTTT. This codes for CASSSDSLNQPQHF.

This clonotype was picked up many times. V is TRBV20-1 and J is TRBJ2-1; the match to TRBD2 covers 9 bases. This CDR3 region has 16 residues. Germline trimming cut 2 bases from V and 2 bases from J; bases unmatched to any gene: 7. CDR1 DFQATT and CDR2 SNEGSKA come from the germline V gene (reference sequence). CDR3 loop: CSARYSGSQTYNEQFF. For the CDR3, the DNA is TGCAGTGCTAGATATAGCGGGAGTCAGACCTACAATGAGCAGTTCTTC.

This clonotype occurred many times. This chain links TRBV5-6 with TRBJ1-5; D may be TRBD1 (6 bases). V lost 3 bases, J lost 3 bases, and 13 bases lay in between. The CDR3 consists of 15 residues. Per the germline V gene, CDR1 is SGHDT and CDR2 is YYEEEE. CDR3 region: CASSSTGRSNQPQHF. The CDR3 DNA follows: TGTGCCAGCAGCTCCACAGGGCGCTCCAATCAGCCCCAGCATTTT.

In this sample, this clonotype turned up a few times. The chain recombines TRBV4-1 with TRBJ2-2; 7 bases map to TRBD2. Germline values: CDR1 MGHRA, CDR2 YSYEKL. Trimming took 6 bases from V and 6 from J; bases not matched to a gene: 10. This CDR3 has 15 residues. The CDR3 loop is CASSPGTTGAGELFF. The CDR3 nucleotides read TGCGCCAGCAGTCCCGGGACTACTGGTGCCGGGGAGCTGTTTTTT.

There are many counts of this clonotype. V and J are TRBV5-1 and TRBJ1-4; D may be TRBD1 (6 bases). Per germline, CDR1 SGHRS and CDR2 YFSETQ. V was shortened by 6 bases and J by 8 bases, with 14 bases between the two germline ends. The CDR3 is 13 amino acids. The CDR3 loop is CASTPPGGEKLFF. CDR3 DNA sequence: TGCGCCAGCACCCCGCCCGGGGGCGAAAAACTGTTTTTT.

At least ten counts were recorded for this clonotype. The chain links TRBV29-1 to TRBJ2-7, with 11 bases that match TRBD2. The V gene end was trimmed by 2 bases and the J gene end by 0 bases; junction bases not matched to a gene: 9. Germline CDR1 is SQVTM and CDR2 is ANQGSEA. The CDR3 is 17 amino acids. CDR3 protein: CSVETPGLAGSSYEQYF. CDR3 nucleotide sequence: TGCAGCGTTGAAACCCCTGGACTAGCGGGTAGCTCCTACGAGCAGTACTTC.

This clonotype was seen more than once but under ten times. The chain combines TRBV29-1 with TRBJ2-3; perhaps TRBD1 as D (5 bases). This CDR3 has 13 amino acids. V was clipped by 6 bases and J by 3 bases, with 13 bases between them. Germline V gene lookup returns CDR1 SQVTM and CDR2 ANQGSEA. The CDR3 here is CSVPTGRTDTQYF. CDR3 nucleotide sequence: TGCAGCGTCCCCACAGGAAGAACAGATACGCAGTATTTT.

The chain is built from TRBV5-1 and TRBJ2-1; TRBD1 aligns across 8 bases. Trimming removed 0 bases from V and 6 bases from J; junction bases left unmatched: 8. In germline, CDR1 is SGHRS, CDR2 YFSETQ. The CDR3 is 16 residues long. CDR3 nucleotide sequence: TGCGCCAGCAGCTTGGCATCAGGGGGCGCTGTCAATGAGCAGTTCTTC. Protein: CASSLASGGAVNEQFF.

V is TRBV5-1 and J is TRBJ1-1; D ambiguous. V was cut by 3 bases and J by 3 bases, with 15 bases left in between. The CDR3 is 15 residues long. Germline lookup yields CDR1 SGHRS and CDR2 YFSETQ. For the CDR3, the DNA is TGCGCCAGCAGCTCAGAACGACACTTTCACACTGAAGCTTTCTTT. Its translation: CASSSERHFHTEAFF.

This clonotype was detected many times. This chain uses TRBV29-1 with TRBJ2-3; 7 bases line up with TRBD2. J gave up 4 bases and V 6 bases, and 7 bases lay outside the gene matches. The CDR3 extends over 13 amino acids. Germline assignment: CDR1 SQVTM and CDR2 ANQGSEA. CDR3 region: CSVAGRLADTQYF. The CDR3 DNA sequence: TGCAGCGTAGCGGGACGCCTGGCAGATACGCAGTATTTT.

This chain connects TRBV7-9 to TRBJ2-5, with TRBD2 as a possible D gene (6 bases). Trimming took off 0 bases at V and 5 bases at J, with 13 bases between the two ends. CDR1 is SEHNR, CDR2 FQNEAQ, per germline (reference sequence). This CDR3 is built from 15 residues. The CDR3 DNA sequence: TGTGCCAGCAGCTTAGCCGGGACTTCATCGGAGACCCAGTACTTC. It is translated as CASSLAGTSSETQYF.

The chain couples TRBV5-1 to TRBJ2-4; a possible D gene is TRBD2 (5 bases). Trimming removed 4 bases from V and 0 bases from J, with 14 bases in between. The CDR3 runs 16 residues. Germline-derived CDR1 and CDR2 are SGHRS and YFSETQ. The DNA of the CDR3 is TGCGCCAGCAGCCCCGGGGTTAGCCTAGCCAAAAACATTCAGTACTTC. This translates into CASSPGVSLAKNIQYF.

The chain has TRBV24-1 and TRBJ2-7, with TRBD1 identical over 8 bases. CDR1 and CDR2 (germline): KGHDR, SFDVKD. V lost 8 bases to trimming and J lost 0 bases; unmatched junction nucleotides: 5. The CDR3 length is 14 residues. The CDR3 DNA is TGTGCCACCATGCGACAGGGGAGCTCCTACGAGCAGTACGTC. Its translation: CATMRQGSSYEQYV.

This clonotype was observed a few times. The rearrangement links TRBV10-3 to TRBJ1-3; D unresolved. V was clipped by 5 bases and J by 4 bases, with 6 bases between them. This CDR3 has 12 residues. Per the germline V gene, CDR1 is ENHRY and CDR2 is SYGVKD. Written as DNA, the CDR3 is TGTGCCATCAGTTCCTCAGGAAACACCATATATTTT. Protein sequence: CAISSSGNTIYF.

V gene TRBV6-5 combines with J gene TRBJ2-4; 10 bases are shared with TRBD2. V shed 6 bases and J 6 bases; nucleotides not matched to a gene: 5. Germline V gene data show CDR1 as MNHEY and CDR2 as SVGAGI. The CDR3 runs 14 residues. The CDR3 protein is CASSERTSGNIQYF. CDR3 bases: TGTGCCAGCAGCGAACGGACTAGCGGAAACATTCAGTACTTC.

This clonotype has ten or more counts. This chain links TRBV12-3 or TRBV12-4 with TRBJ2-2; TRBD2 matches 12 bases. The CDR3 has 15 residues. With V trimmed by 5 bases and J by 6 bases, 4 bases remained unmatched. The CDR3 DNA follows: TGTGCCAGCAGTGCGACTAGCGGGAGTTCCGGGGAGCTGTTTTTT. Its protein product is CASSATSGSSGELFF.

V and J are TRBV28 and TRBJ2-4; D is ambiguous. The CDR3 covers 14 residues. The germline CDR1 and CDR2 sequences are MDHEN and SYDVKM. The germline V and J ends were trimmed by 3 bases and 7 bases, with 13 bases remaining between them. The CDR3 nucleotides are TGTGCCAGCAGTTTCTCGCGGCCCGAGAACATTCAGTACTTC. Protein sequence: CASSFSRPENIQYF.

The chain joins TRBV29-1 to TRBJ2-5; 8 bases line up with TRBD1. The V and J ends lost 8 bases and 6 bases, in that order; junction bases with no gene match: 17. This CDR3 is 15 amino acids long. Germline lookup yields CDR1 SQVTM and CDR2 ANQGSEA. This chain's CDR3 is CSSLPGTGSKKTQYF. The CDR3 nucleotides read TGCAGCTCCCTTCCCGGGACAGGCTCTAAGAAGACCCAGTACTTC. Full variable domain (outside the CDR3, taken from reference TRBV29-1 and TRBJ2-5): SAVISQKPSRDICQRGTSLTIQCQVDSQVTMMFWYRQQPGQSLTLIATANQGSEATYESGFVIDKFPISRPNLTFSTLTVSNMSPEDSSIYLCSSLPGTGSKKTQYFGPGTRLLVL.

This chain connects TRBV5-1 to TRBJ2-5; perhaps TRBD1 as D (5 bases). This CDR3 has 16 residues. Trimming cost V 0 bases and J 1 base, with 13 bases left between them. The germline gives CDR1 SGHRS, CDR2 YFSETQ. CDR3 sequence: CASSLGQGILQETQYF. The DNA of the CDR3 is TGCGCCAGCAGCTTGGGGCAGGGAATACTCCAAGAGACCCAGTACTTC.

This clonotype showed up just a few times. The chain couples TRBV5-1 to TRBJ2-5; perhaps TRBD1 as D (7 bases). Germline V lookup: CDR1 SGHRS, CDR2 YFSETQ. V lost 3 bases to trimming and J lost 1 base, with 10 bases between them. CDR3 size: 14 residues. CDR3 in amino acids: CASSWGDSQETQYF. For the CDR3, the DNA is TGCGCCAGCAGCTGGGGGGACAGCCAAGAGACCCAGTACTTC.

This clonotype was found many times. V gene TRBV6-5 combines with J gene TRBJ2-1; 8 bases are shared with TRBD2. CDR3 length equals 15 residues. J gave up 8 bases and V 7 bases, and 13 bases lay outside the gene matches. The germline gives CDR1 MNHEY, CDR2 SVGAGI. The CDR3 nucleotides read TGTGCCAGCAAGGACCTTGCGGGAGGTGGGGATGAGCAGTTCTTC. Amino acids: CASKDLAGGGDEQFF.

This chain joins TRBV3-1 and TRBJ2-5, with TRBD1 matching over 10 bases. Trimming at V came to 4 bases and at J to 1 base, leaving 6 bases not matched to a gene. The CDR3 covers 16 residues. Germline V gives CDR1 LGHDT, CDR2 YNNKEL (reference sequence). Here the CDR3 reads CASSLEGQGTQETQYF. DNA of the CDR3: TGTGCCAGCAGCCTGGAGGGACAGGGGACCCAAGAGACCCAGTACTTC.

This clonotype was picked up a small number of times. The J gene is TRBJ2-1, the V gene TRBV24-1; D perhaps matches TRBD1 (5 bases). Trimming stripped 0 bases from V and 0 bases from J, with 8 bases between. The CDR3 consists of 16 residues. CDR1 and CDR2 from the germline V gene are KGHDR and SFDVKD. The CDR3 reads CATSDLQGSSYNEQFF. The CDR3 coding sequence is TGTGCCACCAGTGATTTGCAGGGAAGCTCCTACAATGAGCAGTTCTTC.

This chain joins TRBV20-1 and TRBJ2-3; 7 nucleotides agree with TRBD1. V trimming: 1 base; J trimming: 4 bases; junction bases outside the gene matches: 14. CDR1 and CDR2 from the germline V gene are DFQATT and SNEGSKA (reference sequence). The CDR3 is 17 residues long. DNA of the CDR3: TGCAGTGCTAGAGGCTCGACCCGGGACAGAACTCCAGATACGCAGTATTTT. It encodes CSARGSTRDRTPDTQYF.